This entry describes one T cell receptor beta chain. Its antigen is still unknown. These data belong to a study of T cells expressing NK-cell markers. About the study: Source material for TCR beta repertoires consisted of sorted CD3+CD56+NKG2C+, CD3+CD56+NKG2C- and CD3+CD56-NKG2C+ T cells. Study-wide results and limits: For a handful of donors, these clonotypes were likewise the leading ones in the CD3+CD56-NKG2C+ fraction. A handful of donors carried dominant NKG2C+ clonotypes that made up 1.0-7.0% of their CD8+ T cells.

This CDR3 region has 14 residues. The germline CDR1 and CDR2 sequences are SGHRS and YFSETQ. Using the 5' RACE reads, TCRdb records one entry per CDR3 protein without DNA. Its table lists roughly 160,000 distinct CDR3 sequences. V is TRBV5-1 and J is TRBJ2-2; TCRdb indicates TRBD1, and absent DNA this call remains unverified. The source is a woman between 18 and 75 years old in good health. Source material: blood T cells: a sorted CD56 or NKG2C T cell subset, CD4+ or CD8+ T cells, or bulk PBMC T cells (not recorded which). Here the CDR3 reads CASGDARNTGELFF.